These 8 T cell receptor beta chains originate from one sample sequenced in a study of T cell repertoires in cytomegalovirus infection. One entry per CDR3 protein results from TCRdb running MiXCR on the reads. The sample shows 700,000 to 850,000 distinct CDR3 sequences, 30% to 35% of them seen only once. Their antigen targets remain unknown. The source material was cultured CD8+ T cells from PBMCs, sampled from culture after CMV antigen stimulation. The origin of the receptors is a human donor in good health (CMV status not recorded). Some clones in this sample may be carry-over from other donors' samples.

This chain connects TRBV7-9 to TRBJ1-2, with D maybe TRBD1 (6 bases). V was pared by 4 bases and J by 3 bases, with 9 bases between. Germline-derived CDR1 and CDR2 are SEHNR and FQNEAQ (reference sequence). This CDR3 has 13 amino acids. The CDR3 region is CASSSGADYGYTF. CDR3 nucleotides: TGTGCCAGCAGCTCGGGGGCGGACTATGGCTACACCTTC.

This clonotype has more than one count but fewer than ten. The genes are TRBV5-4 and TRBJ2-3, with D possibly being TRBD2 (6 bases). The CDR3 length is 18 residues. In germline, CDR1 is SGHNT, CDR2 YYREEE (reference sequence). V was pared by 5 bases and J by 2 bases, with 24 bases between. The CDR3 protein is CASSSPGGPLASTDTQYF. The CDR3 DNA is TGTGCCAGCAGTTCGCCCGGGGGTCCCCTCGCGTCCACAGATACGCAGTATTTT.

This clonotype has ten or more counts. The V call is TRBV4-3, the J call TRBJ1-4; perhaps TRBD1 as D (5 bases). CDR1 is LGHNA and CDR2 is YSLEER in the germline V gene. Trimming cost V 2 bases and J 4 bases, with 8 bases left between them. CDR3 length equals 14 residues. The CDR3 DNA reads as TGCGCCAGCAGCCAATGGGGGGATAATGAAAAACTGTTTTTT. Amino acid sequence: CASSQWGDNEKLFF.

This clonotype came up a few times. The chain carries TRBV4-1 and TRBJ1-1; D is uncertain. The ends were cut back, 2 bases at V and 1 base at J, with 14 bases in the middle. CDR1 is MGHRA and CDR2 is YSYEKL in the germline V gene. The CDR3 is 16 amino acids. This chain's CDR3 is CASSQPIGRANTEAFF. The CDR3 region has the DNA TGCGCCAGCAGCCAACCGATAGGACGGGCGAACACTGAAGCTTTCTTT.

The table lists this clonotype with a few counts. The chain joins TRBV7-4 to TRBJ2-1; no clear D. This CDR3 is 16 amino acids long. V lost 5 bases and J lost 0, with 14 bases in between. The germline V gene encodes CDR1 SGHVT and CDR2 SQSDAQ. The CDR3 nucleotides are TGTGCCAGCAGCCTACGTGACCCCCGCTCCTACAATGAGCAGTTCTTC. Protein sequence: CASSLRDPRSYNEQFF.

This clonotype has a handful of counts. The CDR3 loop is CASSPTLNSYEQYF. The CDR3 DNA follows: TGCGCCAGCAGCCCGACACTAAACTCCTACGAGCAGTACTTC. V usage is TRBV5-1 and J usage is TRBJ2-7; no clear D gene. V lost 4 bases and J lost 0, with 11 bases in between. This CDR3 is built from 14 residues. Germline CDR1 reads SGHRS; CDR2 reads YFSETQ.

Only a few counts were recorded for this clonotype. The chain employs TRBV18 and TRBJ2-7; D may correspond to TRBD1 or TRBD2 (5 bases each). CDR3 length equals 15 residues. With 4 bases removed from V and 0 bases from J, the gap between germline ends came to 13 bases. Germline V lookup: CDR1 KGHSH, CDR2 LQKENI. CDR3 nucleotides: TGTGCCAGCTCACTTAACGGGGACCCCTCCTACGAGCAGTACTTC. This encodes CASSLNGDPSYEQYF.

The chain recombines TRBV12-3 or TRBV12-4 with TRBJ2-2; perhaps TRBD1 as D (5 bases). The CDR3 spans 13 residues. V lost 7 bases and J lost 8, with 14 bases in between. The DNA for the CDR3 is TGTGCCAGCACCCCTAGGGGTTCGGGGGAGCTGTTTTTT. This encodes CASTPRGSGELFF.